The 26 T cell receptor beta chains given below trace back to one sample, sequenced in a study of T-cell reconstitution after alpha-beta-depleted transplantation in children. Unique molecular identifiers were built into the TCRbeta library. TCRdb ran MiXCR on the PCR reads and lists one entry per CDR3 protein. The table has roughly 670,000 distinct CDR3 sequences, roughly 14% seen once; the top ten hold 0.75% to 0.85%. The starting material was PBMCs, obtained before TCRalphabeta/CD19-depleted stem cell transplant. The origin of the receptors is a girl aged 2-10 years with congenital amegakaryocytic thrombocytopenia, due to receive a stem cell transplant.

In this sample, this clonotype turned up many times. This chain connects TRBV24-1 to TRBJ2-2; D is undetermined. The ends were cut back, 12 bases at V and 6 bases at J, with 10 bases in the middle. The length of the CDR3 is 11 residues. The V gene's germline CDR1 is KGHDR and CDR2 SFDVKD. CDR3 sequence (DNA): TGTGCCCCCCACACTTCCGGGGAGCTGTTTTTT. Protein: CAPHTSGELFF.

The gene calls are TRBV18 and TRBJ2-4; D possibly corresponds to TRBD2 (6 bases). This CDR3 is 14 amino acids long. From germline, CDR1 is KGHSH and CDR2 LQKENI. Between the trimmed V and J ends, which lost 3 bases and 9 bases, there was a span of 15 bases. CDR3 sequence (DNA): TGTGCCAGCTCACCCTCGGGGGATCATGCCATTCAGTACTTC. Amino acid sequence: CASSPSGDHAIQYF.

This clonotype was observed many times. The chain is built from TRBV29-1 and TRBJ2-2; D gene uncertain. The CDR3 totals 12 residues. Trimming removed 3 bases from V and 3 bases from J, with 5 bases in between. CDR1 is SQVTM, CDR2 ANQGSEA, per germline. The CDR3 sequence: CSVDSDTGELFF. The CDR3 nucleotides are TGCAGCGTTGATAGTGACACCGGGGAGCTGTTTTTT.

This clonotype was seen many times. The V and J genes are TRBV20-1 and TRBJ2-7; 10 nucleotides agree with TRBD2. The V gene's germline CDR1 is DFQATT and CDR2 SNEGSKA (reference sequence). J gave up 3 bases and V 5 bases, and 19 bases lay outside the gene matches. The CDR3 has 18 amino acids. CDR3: CSAETRRRLAGENYEQYF. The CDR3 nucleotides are TGCAGTGCTGAAACCCGGAGACGGCTAGCGGGGGAGAACTACGAGCAGTACTTC.

For the CDR3, the DNA is TGTGCCAGCAGCTCAATGCCTTTAGGACAAGCAGAGCAGTTCTTC. Translated: CASSSMPLGQAEQFF. The V and J genes are TRBV7-2 and TRBJ2-1; D is perhaps TRBD1 (5 bases). This CDR3 spans 15 amino acids. Germline CDR1 is SGHTA and CDR2 is FQGNSA. Deletions cut 4 bases from V and 10 bases from J, with 20 bases between.

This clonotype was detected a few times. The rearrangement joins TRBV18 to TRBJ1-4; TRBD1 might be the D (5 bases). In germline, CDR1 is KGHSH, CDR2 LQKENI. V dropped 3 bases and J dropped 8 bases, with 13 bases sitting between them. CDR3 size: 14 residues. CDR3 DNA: TGTGCCAGCTCACCTCCAGGGTGGCGAGAAAAACTGTTTTTT. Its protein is CASSPPGWREKLFF.

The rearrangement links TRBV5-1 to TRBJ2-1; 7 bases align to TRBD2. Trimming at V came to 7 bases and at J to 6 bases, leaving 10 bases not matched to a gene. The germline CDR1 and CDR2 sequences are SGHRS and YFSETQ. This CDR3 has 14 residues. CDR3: CASRSGSPLNEQFF. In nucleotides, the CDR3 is TGCGCCAGCCGTAGCGGGTCTCCACTCAATGAGCAGTTCTTC.

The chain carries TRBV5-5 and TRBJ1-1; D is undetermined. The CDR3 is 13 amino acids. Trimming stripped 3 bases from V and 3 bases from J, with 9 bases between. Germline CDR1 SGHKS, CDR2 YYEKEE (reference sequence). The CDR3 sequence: CASSSDIHTEAFF. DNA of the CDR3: TGTGCCAGCAGCTCCGACATACACACTGAAGCTTTCTTT.

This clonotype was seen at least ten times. The CDR3 DNA reads as TGCGCCAGCAACCGTCTCCGACCGGGATACAAGCAGTACTTC. Translating gives CASNRLRPGYKQYF. The V gene is TRBV10-1, the J gene TRBJ2-7; possibly TRBD2 for D (5 bases). CDR3 size: 14 residues. Germline-derived CDR1 and CDR2 are WNHNN and SYGVQD (reference sequence). The V and J ends lost 7 bases and 8 bases respectively, with 21 bases between them.

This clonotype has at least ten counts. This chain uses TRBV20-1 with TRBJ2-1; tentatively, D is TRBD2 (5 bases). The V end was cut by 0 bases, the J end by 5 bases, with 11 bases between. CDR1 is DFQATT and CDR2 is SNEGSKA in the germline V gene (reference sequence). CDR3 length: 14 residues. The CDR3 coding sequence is TGCAGTGCTAGAGATTCGGGGTATAACAATGAGCAGTTCTTC. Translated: CSARDSGYNNEQFF.

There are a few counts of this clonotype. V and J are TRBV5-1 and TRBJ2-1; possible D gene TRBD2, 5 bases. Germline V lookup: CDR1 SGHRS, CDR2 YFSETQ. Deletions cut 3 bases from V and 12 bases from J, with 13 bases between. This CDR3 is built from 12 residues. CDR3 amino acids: CASSSDWARQFF. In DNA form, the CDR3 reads TGCGCCAGCAGCTCGGACTGGGCGAGGCAGTTCTTC.

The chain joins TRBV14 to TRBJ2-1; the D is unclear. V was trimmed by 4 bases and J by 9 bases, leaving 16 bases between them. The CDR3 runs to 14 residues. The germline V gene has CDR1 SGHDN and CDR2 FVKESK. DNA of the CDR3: TGTGCCAGCAGCCCGAGAGAGGTCCGTGGTGAGCAGTTCTTC. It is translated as CASSPREVRGEQFF.

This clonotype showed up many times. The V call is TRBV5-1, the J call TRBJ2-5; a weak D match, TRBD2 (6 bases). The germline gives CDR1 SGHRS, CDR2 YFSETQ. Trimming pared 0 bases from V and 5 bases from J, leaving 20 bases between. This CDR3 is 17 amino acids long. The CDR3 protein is CASSLAGRRAFLETQYF. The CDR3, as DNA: TGCGCCAGCAGCTTGGCCGGGAGACGGGCGTTTTTGGAGACCCAGTACTTC. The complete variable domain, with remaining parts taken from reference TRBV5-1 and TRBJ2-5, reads KAGVTQTPRYLIKTRGQQVTLSCSPISGHRSVSWYQQTPGQGLQFLFEYFSETQRNKGNFPGRFSGRQFSNSRSEMNVSTLELGDSALYLCASSLAGRRAFLETQYFGPGTRLLVL.

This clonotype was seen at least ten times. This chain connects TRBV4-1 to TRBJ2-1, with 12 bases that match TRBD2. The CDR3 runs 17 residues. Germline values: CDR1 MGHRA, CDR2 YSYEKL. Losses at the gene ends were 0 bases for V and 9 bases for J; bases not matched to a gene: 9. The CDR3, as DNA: TGCGCCAGCAGCCAAGAGATCCCTAGCGGGAGGGCCCCTGAGCAGTTCTTC. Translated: CASSQEIPSGRAPEQFF.

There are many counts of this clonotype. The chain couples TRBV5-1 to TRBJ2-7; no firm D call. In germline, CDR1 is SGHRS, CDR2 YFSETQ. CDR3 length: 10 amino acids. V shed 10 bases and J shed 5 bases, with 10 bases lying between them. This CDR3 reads CAAFNHEQYF. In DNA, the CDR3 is TGCGCCGCGTTCAACCACGAGCAGTACTTC.

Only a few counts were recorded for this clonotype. CDR3 nucleotide sequence: TGCAGTGCGAAATCAGGCACCGGGGAGCTGTTTTTT. Translation: CSAKSGTGELFF. The V gene is TRBV20-1, the J gene TRBJ2-2; no clear D gene. The CDR3 spans 12 residues. V was clipped by 6 bases and J by 4 bases, with 9 bases between them. Germline values: CDR1 DFQATT, CDR2 SNEGSKA (reference sequence).

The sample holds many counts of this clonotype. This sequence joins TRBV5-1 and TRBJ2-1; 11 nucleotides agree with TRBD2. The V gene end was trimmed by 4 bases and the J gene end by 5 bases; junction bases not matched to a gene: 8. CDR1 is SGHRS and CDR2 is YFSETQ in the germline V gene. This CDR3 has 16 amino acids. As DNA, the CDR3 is TGCGCCAGCAGCCCTTCCGGGACTAGCGGAAACAATGAGCAGTTCTTC. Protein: CASSPSGTSGNNEQFF.

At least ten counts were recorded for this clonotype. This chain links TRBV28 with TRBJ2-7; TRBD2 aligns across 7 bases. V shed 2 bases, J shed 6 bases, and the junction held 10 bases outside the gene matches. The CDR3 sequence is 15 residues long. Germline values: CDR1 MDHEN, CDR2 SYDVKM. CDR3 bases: TGTGCCAGCAGTTTAGGTGGCGGGAGCAGGTCCGAGCAGTACTTC. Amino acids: CASSLGGGSRSEQYF.

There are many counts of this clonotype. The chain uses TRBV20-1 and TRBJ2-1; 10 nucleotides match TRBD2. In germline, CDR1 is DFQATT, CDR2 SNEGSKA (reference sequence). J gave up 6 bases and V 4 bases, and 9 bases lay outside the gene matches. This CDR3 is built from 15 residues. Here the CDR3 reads CSAKRSPSGSNEQFF. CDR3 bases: TGCAGTGCTAAACGTAGCCCTAGCGGGAGCAATGAGCAGTTCTTC.

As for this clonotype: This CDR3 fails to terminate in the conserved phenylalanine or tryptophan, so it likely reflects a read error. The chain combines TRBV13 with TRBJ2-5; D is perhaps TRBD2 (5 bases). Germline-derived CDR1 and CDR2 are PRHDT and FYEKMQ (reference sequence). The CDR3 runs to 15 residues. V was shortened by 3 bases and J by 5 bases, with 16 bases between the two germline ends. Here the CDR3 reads CASSLTGILGETQYY. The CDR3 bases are TGTGCCAGCAGCTTGACCGGGATCCTTGGGGAGACCCAGTACTAC.

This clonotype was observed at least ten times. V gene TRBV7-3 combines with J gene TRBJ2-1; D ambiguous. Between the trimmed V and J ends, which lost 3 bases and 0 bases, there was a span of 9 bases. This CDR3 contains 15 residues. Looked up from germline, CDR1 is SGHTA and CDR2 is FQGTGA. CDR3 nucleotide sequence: TGTGCCAGCAGCTTCCTTTCTAGCTCCTACAATGAGCAGTTCTTC. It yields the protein CASSFLSSSYNEQFF.

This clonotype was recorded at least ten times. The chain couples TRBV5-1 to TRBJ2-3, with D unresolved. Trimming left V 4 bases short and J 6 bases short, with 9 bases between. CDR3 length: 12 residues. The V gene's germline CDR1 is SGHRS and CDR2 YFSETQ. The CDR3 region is CASSNTPDTQYF. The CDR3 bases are TGCGCCAGCAGCAATACCCCTGATACGCAGTATTTT.

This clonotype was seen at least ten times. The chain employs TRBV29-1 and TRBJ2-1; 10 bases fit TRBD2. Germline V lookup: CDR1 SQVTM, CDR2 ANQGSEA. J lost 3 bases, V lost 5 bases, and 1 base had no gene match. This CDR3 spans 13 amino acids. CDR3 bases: TGCAGCGTTATAGCGGGGGGCTACAATGAGCAGTTCTTC. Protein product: CSVIAGGYNEQFF.

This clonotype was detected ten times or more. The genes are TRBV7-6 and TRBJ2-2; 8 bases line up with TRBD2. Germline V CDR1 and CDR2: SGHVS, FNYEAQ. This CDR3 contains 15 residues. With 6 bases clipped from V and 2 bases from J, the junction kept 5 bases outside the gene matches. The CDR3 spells CASSIAGRNTGELFF. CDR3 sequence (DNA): TGTGCCAGCAGTATAGCGGGGCGAAACACCGGGGAGCTGTTTTTT.

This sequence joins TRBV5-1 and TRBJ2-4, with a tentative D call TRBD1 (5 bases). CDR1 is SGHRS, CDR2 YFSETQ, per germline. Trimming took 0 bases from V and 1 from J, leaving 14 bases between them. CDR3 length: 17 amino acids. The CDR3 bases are TGCGCCAGCAGCTTGGAAGGCGGCTACAGGGCCAAAAACATTCAGTACTTC. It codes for CASSLEGGYRAKNIQYF.

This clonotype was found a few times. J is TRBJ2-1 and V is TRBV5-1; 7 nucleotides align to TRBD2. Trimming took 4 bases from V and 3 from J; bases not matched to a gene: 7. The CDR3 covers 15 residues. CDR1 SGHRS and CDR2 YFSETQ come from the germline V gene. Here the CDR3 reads CASSRSGMGYNEQFF. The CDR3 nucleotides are TGCGCCAGCAGCCGGAGCGGGATGGGCTACAATGAGCAGTTCTTC. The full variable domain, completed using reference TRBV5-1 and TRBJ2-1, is KAGVTQTPRYLIKTRGQQVTLSCSPISGHRSVSWYQQTPGQGLQFLFEYFSETQRNKGNFPGRFSGRQFSNSRSEMNVSTLELGDSALYLCASSRSGMGYNEQFFGPGTRLTVL.